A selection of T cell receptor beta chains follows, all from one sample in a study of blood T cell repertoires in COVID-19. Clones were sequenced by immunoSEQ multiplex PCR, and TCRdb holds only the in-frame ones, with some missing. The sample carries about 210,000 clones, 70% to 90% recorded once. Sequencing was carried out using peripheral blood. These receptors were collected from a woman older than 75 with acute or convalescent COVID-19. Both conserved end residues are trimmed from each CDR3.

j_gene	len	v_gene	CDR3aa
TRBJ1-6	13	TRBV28	ASRGQGAYNSPLH
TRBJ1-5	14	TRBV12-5	ASGSSDRGRNQPQH
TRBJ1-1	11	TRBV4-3	ASSQERADGAF
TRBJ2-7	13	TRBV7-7	ATGRLGSGSYEQY
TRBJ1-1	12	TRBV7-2	ASSLVAQGAEAF
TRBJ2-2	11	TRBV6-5	AGGTGNTGELF
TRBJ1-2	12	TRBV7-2	ASSFRSGDYGYT
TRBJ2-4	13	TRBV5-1	ATRTGLAGDYIQY
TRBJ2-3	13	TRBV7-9	ASSFLGVGTDTQY
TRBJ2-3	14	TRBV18	ASSPGETGLGPTQY
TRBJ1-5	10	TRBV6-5	ASSPPGQPQH
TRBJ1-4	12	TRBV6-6	ASSRDRSHEKLF
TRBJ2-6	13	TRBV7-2	ASRLGGSGANVLT
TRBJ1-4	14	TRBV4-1	ASSQFGEIINEKLF
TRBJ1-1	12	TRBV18	ASSPPSQDTEAF
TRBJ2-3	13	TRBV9	ASSPHSEYTDTQY
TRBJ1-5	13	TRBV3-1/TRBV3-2	ASSQAATGVQPQH
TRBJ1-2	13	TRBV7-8	ASSQRAPDGYGYT
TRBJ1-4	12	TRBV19	ASSMNLDTPTAF
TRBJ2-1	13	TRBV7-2	ASSLTGPNINEQF
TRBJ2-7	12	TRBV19	ASKAASGSYEQY
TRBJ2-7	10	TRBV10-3	AISTPPYEQY
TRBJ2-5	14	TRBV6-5	ASSSPWERSIETQY
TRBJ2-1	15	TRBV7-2	ASSSPATSGSPNEQF
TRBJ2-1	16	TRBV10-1	ASSESEGQVGSYNEQF
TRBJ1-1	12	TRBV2	ASSRERSSTEAF
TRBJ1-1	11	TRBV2	ASRADRVTEAF
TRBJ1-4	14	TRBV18	ASSPVLQGTNEKLF
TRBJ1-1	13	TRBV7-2	ASSLQGAGDTEAF
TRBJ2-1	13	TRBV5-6	ASRQLAEHVNEQF
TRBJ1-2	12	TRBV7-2	ASSLGQGNYGYT
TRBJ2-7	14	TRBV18	ASSPSGTSSSYEQY
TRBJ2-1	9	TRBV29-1	SAGRSGEQF
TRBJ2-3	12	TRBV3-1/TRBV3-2	ASSQWRDGDTQY
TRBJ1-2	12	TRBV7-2	ASSPSGANYGYT
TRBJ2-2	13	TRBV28	ASRSGQGGTGELF
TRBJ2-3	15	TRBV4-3	ASSQRWDRGALNTQY
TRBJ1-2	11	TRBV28	ASSTSDRFGYT
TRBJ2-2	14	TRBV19	ASSSWTSGRTGELF
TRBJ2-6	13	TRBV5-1	ASSLAGSGANVLT
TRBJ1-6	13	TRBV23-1	ASSRRGMRNSPLH
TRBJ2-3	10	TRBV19	ASSTSTDTQY
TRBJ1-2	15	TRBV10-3	AISESGSGTGGYGYT
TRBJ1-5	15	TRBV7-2	ASSLVGTGDSNQPQH
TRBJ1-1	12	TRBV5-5	ASSHTTVNYEAF
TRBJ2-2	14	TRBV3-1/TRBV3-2	ASSLAGAPNTGELF
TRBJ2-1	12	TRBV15	ATRITGEVNEQF
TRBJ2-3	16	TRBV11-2	ASSLDLLAGLSTDTQY
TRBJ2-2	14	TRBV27	ASSPLAGGPSGELF